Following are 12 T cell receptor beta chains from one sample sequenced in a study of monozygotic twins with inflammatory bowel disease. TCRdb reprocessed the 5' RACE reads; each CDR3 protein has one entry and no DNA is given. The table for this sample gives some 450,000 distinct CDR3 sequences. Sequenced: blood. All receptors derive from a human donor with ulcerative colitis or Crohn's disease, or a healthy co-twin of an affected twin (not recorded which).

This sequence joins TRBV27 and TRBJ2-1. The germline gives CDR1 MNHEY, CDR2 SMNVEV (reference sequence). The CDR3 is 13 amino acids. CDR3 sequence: CASSLIVNNEQFF.

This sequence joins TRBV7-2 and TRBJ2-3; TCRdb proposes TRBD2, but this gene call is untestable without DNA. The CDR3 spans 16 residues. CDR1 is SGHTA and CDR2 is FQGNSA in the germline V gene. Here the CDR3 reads CASSARLAGYTDTQYF.

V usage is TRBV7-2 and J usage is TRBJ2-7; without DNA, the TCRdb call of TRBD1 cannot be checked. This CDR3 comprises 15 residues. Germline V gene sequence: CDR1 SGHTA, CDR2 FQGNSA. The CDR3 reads CASSLTGQGFYEQYF.

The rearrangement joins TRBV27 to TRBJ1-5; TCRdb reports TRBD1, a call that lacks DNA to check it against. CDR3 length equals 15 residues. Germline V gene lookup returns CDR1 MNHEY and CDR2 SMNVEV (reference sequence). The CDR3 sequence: CASRGGAGVNQPQHF.

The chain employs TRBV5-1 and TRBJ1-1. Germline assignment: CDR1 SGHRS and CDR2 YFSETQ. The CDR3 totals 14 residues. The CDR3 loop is CASSPQALNTEAFF.

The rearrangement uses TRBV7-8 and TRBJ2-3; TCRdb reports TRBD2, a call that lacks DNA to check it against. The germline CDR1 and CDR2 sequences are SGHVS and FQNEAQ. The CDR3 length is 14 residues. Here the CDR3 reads CASRRLAGVDTQYF.

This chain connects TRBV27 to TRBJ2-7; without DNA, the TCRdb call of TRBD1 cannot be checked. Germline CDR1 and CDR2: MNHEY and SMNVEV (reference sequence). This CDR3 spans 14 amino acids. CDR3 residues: CASSLRGETYEQYF.

The CDR3 region is CASSVSGGNYNEQFF. The chain uses TRBV9 and TRBJ2-1; with no DNA, the TCRdb D assignment of TRBD1 cannot be verified. CDR3 length: 15 residues. Germline V lookup: CDR1 SGDLS, CDR2 YYNGEE.

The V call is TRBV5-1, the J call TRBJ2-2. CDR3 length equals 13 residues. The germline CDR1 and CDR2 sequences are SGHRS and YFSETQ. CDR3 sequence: CASSLEATGELFF. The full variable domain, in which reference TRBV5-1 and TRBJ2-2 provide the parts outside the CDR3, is KAGVTQTPRYLIKTRGQQVTLSCSPISGHRSVSWYQQTPGQGLQFLFEYFSETQRNKGNFPGRFSGRQFSNSRSEMNVSTLELGDSALYLCASSLEATGELFFGEGSRLTVL.

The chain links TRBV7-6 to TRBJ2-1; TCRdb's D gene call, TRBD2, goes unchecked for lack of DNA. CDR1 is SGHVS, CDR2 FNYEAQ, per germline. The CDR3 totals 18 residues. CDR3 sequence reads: CASSFLSMGSGRLNEQFF.

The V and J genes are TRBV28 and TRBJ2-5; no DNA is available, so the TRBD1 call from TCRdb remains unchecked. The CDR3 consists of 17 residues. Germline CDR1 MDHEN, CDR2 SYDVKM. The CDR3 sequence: CASSYMKGQGWKETQYF.

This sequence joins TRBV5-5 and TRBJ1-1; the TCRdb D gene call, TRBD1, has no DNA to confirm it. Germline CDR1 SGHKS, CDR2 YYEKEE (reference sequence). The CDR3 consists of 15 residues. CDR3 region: CASSLVRGMNTEAFF.